This T cell receptor (beta chain) was found in a study of shared clonotypes between healthy human individuals (dated by TCRdb to about 2020). Describing the broader study: A few men and two women, aged 18 to 49 years, made up the cohort. Between about 0.8 and 8.9 billion PBMCs per donor were obtained by leukapheresis. For each donor, three plates each were used for CD4 naive and CD4 memory, two plates were used for CD8 naive, and one plate was used for CD8 memory. The study deeply sequenced blood TCR repertoires of about 5 healthy adults to estimate repertoire size and the extent of clonotype sharing between individuals. To increase sequencing depth and limit assay-specific biases, different laboratories used diverse techniques to prepare libraries and sequence TCR repertoires. Here is what the overall study found, with its caveats: Naive subsets generally had larger estimated clonotype richness than memory subsets did. Sampling was restricted to blood, and TCR repertoires in tissues likely differ from the TCR repertoires found in blood. Across a few donors, 4.5% to 6.5% of naive CD4, around 3.3% of naive CD8, 2.3% of memory CD4, and 0.4% to 0.45% of memory CD8 clonotypes were shared. Pairwise subsampling led to the expectation that sequencing depth would affect the degree of clonotype sharing among donors. The genetic and exposure-history diversity represented was limited by the small number of donors. Compared with non-shared clonotypes, clonotypes shared by all four sorted-subset donors had higher generation probabilities. Even with the large sequencing depth, rarefaction of the sorted-subset datasets indicated that sequencing was incomplete.

Looking up the germline V gene (reference sequence) yields CDR1 LNHDA and CDR2 SQIVND. CDR3 length: 13 amino acids, cysteine to phenylalanine. The CDR3 DNA has 39 bases and is translated from base 1. V gives up 5 bases and J gives up 7 bases, and the segment between their germline ends measures 14 bases. In the case of this clone: Its antigen is not yet known. There are no base qualities to consult, and no much larger clone falls within one base.

Using the deep immunoSEQ assay, TCR CDR3 regions were amplified from genomic DNA by multiplex PCR. For each cell subset, the extracted genomic DNA was distributed evenly across all wells of several immunoSEQ 96-well plates, and each plate served as one replicate. For sorted subsets, each replicate PCR was loaded with around 200 ng genomic DNA, equivalent to about 33,000 T cell genomes. Purified libraries were measured with a Qubit 3.0 fluorometer, size-checked on a Bioanalyzer 2100, and measured again with the KAPA Library Quantification kit. Each immunoSEQ 96-well plate was sequenced on its own single-read 150-cycle Illumina NextSeq 550 flow cell. In the source study's methods: Because only junctional sequences without quality scores were contained in the immunoSEQ output, filtering matching that applied to full-length reads could not be performed. Sequences were annotated with PyIR, a Python wrapper for IgBLAST v1.9, and V/J genes and CDR3 were assigned using IMGT germline references. Reads were removed for weak V/J assignments (E-value above 1e-6), missing CDR3, stop codons, out-of-frame junctions, or ambiguous translated residues. V3J clonotypes were defined as sequences sharing an identical inferred V gene, J gene, and CDR3 amino acid sequence. Percentage overlap between repertoires was computed as shared unique clonotypes divided by the size of the smaller repertoire. Repertoire richness was assessed with RTK rarefaction, the Chao1 estimator, and Recon v2.1 estimates of unobserved clonotypes. For all TCRbeta clonotypes obtained by the gDNA method from a few donors, generation probabilities were computed with OLGA. In TCRdb, the immuneACCESS table is reduced to in-frame sequences with V and J assigned. These tables do not hold every clone; where another copy was compared, an unresolved V gene accounts for under half, and the others remain unexplained. Clonal size and the V and J genes are those of that table, whereas D and trimming came from the DNA. A total of millions of clones appear in this sample, roughly 94% of them only once. Around 1.1% of the sample comes from the top ten.

For the CD8 naive samples, CD45RO-negative cells were positively selected for CCR7, yielding a CD45RA+CCR7+ population from which TemRA cells were excluded. Donors were healthy HIV-negative adults with no recently reported acute infections or vaccinations. Every donor was a Caucasian adult living in Nashville, Tennessee, USA. Blood was obtained by leukapheresis, after which PBMCs were separated by Ficoll-Histopaque density gradient centrifugation and cryopreserved in liquid nitrogen vapor phase. Analytical flow cytometry was used to check the purity and quantity of every magnetically sorted T cell population. Genomic DNA was isolated from each sorted fraction and quantified by UV absorbance on a Nanodrop 2000c.

Material for sequencing was naive CD8+ T cells sorted from blood. In light of the paper, this sample's cell subset or site label describes: CD45RA+CCR7+. The V and J segments used are TRBV19 and TRBJ1-2; the D gene cannot be resolved reliably. The clonotype was recovered from a man aged 18 to 29 in good health. The nucleotide sequence reads as follows: TGTGCCAGTAGTGGCCGGCTGGCTGTTGGCTACACCTTC. Translated, this gives CASSGRLAVGYTF.